This TCR beta chain comes out of a study of CD8 T cells in Susac syndrome. Study-wide points: As the study acknowledged, the number of individuals in its TCR sequencing and HLA analysis was relatively small.

This clonotype was recorded once. Antigen unknown. V was cut by 2 bases and J by 3 bases, with 11 bases left in between. The CDR3 contains 15 residues. Germline values: CDR1 SNHLY, CDR2 FYNNEI. TCR beta was sequenced from blood CD8+ and CD4+ T cells. Included as multiple sclerosis controls were treatment-naive patients who had stable or active relapsing-remitting disease. The authors reverse transcribed roughly 0.5 to 1 ug RNA with random hexamers. An immunoSEQ multiplex PCR generated amplified TCR beta CDR3 products spanning 54 Vbeta and 13 Jbeta. MiXCR was run by TCRdb on the immunoSEQ multiplex PCR reads, yielding one entry per CDR3 protein. The table includes 150,000 to 200,000 distinct CDR3 sequences, approximately 93% detected once.

This chain joins TRBV2 and TRBJ1-5; D gene uncertain. Sequences were obtained from CD4+ T cells from PBMCs. The TCR comes from a human donor with multiple sclerosis. CDR3 amino acids: CASSERPAYNQPQHF. Here the CDR3 DNA reads TGTGCCAGCAGTGAACGGCCAGCCTACAATCAGCCCCAGCATTTT.